These 14 T cell receptor beta chains share one sample of origin, sequenced in a study of prognosis after radiotherapy for stage I lung cancer (dated by TCRdb to about 2021). Sequencing instrument: Illumina HiSeq 3000. Two rounds of multiplex PCR on genomic DNA were used to amplify the TCR beta CDR3 region. The first PCR round used primers specific to each TRBV and TRBJ gene, and the primer sequences were filed in Chinese patent CN105087789A. TCRdb reworked the public reads: Q25 trimming with fastp, MiXCR clone assembly, productive beta chains retained. CDR3 protein sequences are deduplicated, and each keeps its most common genes and DNA. This sample lists 11,000 to 15,000 distinct CDR3 sequences; about a quarter were detected once. The leading ten clones occupy 10% to 12% of the sample. The starting material was PBMCs, obtained before or after stereotactic body radiation therapy (not recorded which). These receptors were collected from a donor aged 50 or older with non-small cell lung cancer.

This clonotype was detected many times. Just one base apart from a much larger clone, this may be a read error. The gene calls are TRBV3-1 and TRBJ2-1, with TRBD2 as a possible D gene (5 bases). Per germline, CDR1 LGHDT and CDR2 YNNKEL (reference sequence). CDR3 length: 13 residues. The CDR3 DNA reads TGTGCCAGCGGCCAAAATAACGGAGGAGAGCAGTTCTTC. It is translated as CASGQNNGGEQFF.

The V call is TRBV4-2, the J call TRBJ2-5, with TRBD2 matching 7 bases. The CDR3 length is 16 residues. CDR1 is LGHNA and CDR2 is YNFKEQ in the germline V gene. Trimming took 0 bases from V and 5 from J; bases not matched to a gene: 9. The CDR3 protein is CASSQDGASGRETQYF. Here the CDR3 DNA reads TGTGCCAGCAGCCAAGATGGGGCTAGCGGACGGGAGACCCAGTACTTC.

This clonotype was seen more than once but under ten times. The junction departs from germline at one end; a sequencing error may be responsible. The V and J genes are TRBV28 and TRBJ2-4; D remains ambiguous. Per the germline V gene, CDR1 is MDHEN and CDR2 is SYDVKM. This CDR3 region has 12 residues. The CDR3 protein is CASSLVKNIQHF. CDR3 nucleotides: TGTGCCAGCAGTTTAGTCAAAAACATTCAGCACTTC.

This clonotype is labeled as medium-sized. J is TRBJ1-5 and V is TRBV27, with D perhaps TRBD1 (5 bases). CDR1 and CDR2 from the germline V gene are MNHEY and SMNVEV (reference sequence). CDR3 length: 15 residues. V was trimmed by 5 bases and J by 1 base, leaving 12 bases between them. DNA of the CDR3: TGTGCCAGCAGTCTCCTCGGGGACAGCAATCAGCCCCAGCATTTT. The encoded protein is CASSLLGDSNQPQHF.

This clonotype is judged medium-sized (0.01 to 0.1%). This chain links TRBV5-1 with TRBJ2-5; unclear D gene. There are 13 residues in the CDR3. Deletions cut 2 bases from V and 2 bases from J, with 7 bases between. Per the germline V gene, CDR1 is SGHRS and CDR2 is YFSETQ. CDR3 region: CASSFGPQETQYF. CDR3 nucleotide sequence: TGCGCCAGCAGCTTTGGACCGCAAGAGACCCAGTACTTC.

This clonotype was counted at least ten times. The chain has TRBV18 and TRBJ2-5, with D perhaps matching TRBD2 (5 bases). CDR3 length equals 14 residues. Germline V gene sequence: CDR1 KGHSH, CDR2 LQKENI. V was trimmed by 3 bases and J by 2 bases, leaving 10 bases between them. In DNA form, the CDR3 reads TGTGCCAGCTCACCTAGAAGCGGTCAAGAGACCCAGTACTTC. Amino acids: CASSPRSGQETQYF. Full variable domain (remainder filled in from reference TRBV18 and TRBJ2-5): NAGVMQNPRHLVRRRGQEARLRCSPMKGHSHVYWYRQLPEEGLKFMVYLQKENIIDESGMPKERFSAEFPKEGPSILRIQQVVRGDSAAYFCASSPRSGQETQYFGPGTRLLVL.

This clonotype was found a few times. A much larger clone is a single base away; this may be a read error. The V gene is TRBV2, the J gene TRBJ2-1; D unresolved. Germline V gives CDR1 SNHLY, CDR2 FYNNEI. The CDR3 is 15 residues long. CDR3 sequence: CASSEEYTSYNEQSF. The CDR3 DNA follows: TGTGCCAGCAGTGAAGAGTACACATCCTACAATGAGCAGTCCTTC.

This clonotype appeared many times. This chain joins TRBV7-9 and TRBJ2-4; a possible D gene is TRBD2 (5 bases). This CDR3 comprises 15 residues. Germline CDR1 and CDR2: SEHNR and FQNEAQ (reference sequence). V lost 5 bases, J lost 4 bases, and 15 bases lay in between. CDR3 sequence reads: CASSPAGTRKNIQYF. CDR3 nucleotides: TGTGCCAGCAGCCCAGCCGGTACTAGAAAAAACATTCAGTACTTC.

The rearrangement uses TRBV5-5 and TRBJ2-3, with 7 bases that match TRBD2. There are 17 residues in the CDR3. V was clipped by 6 bases and J by 1 base; unmatched bases: 14. Per the germline V gene, CDR1 is SGHKS and CDR2 is YYEKEE (reference sequence). The CDR3 bases are TGTGCCAGCATCTGGGCCCGCGGGAGTGGAGGCACAGATACGCAGTATTTT. This encodes CASIWARGSGGTDTQYF.

This clonotype is classed as medium-sized. The chain carries TRBV6-4 and TRBJ1-2; the D gene is possibly TRBD1 (5 bases). V lost 5 bases and J 5 bases, leaving 18 bases between the germline ends. The CDR3 covers 15 residues. CDR1 and CDR2 (germline): MRHNA, SNTAGT. This chain's CDR3 is CASSYGPMTAYGYTF. DNA of the CDR3: TGTGCCAGCAGTTACGGCCCTATGACAGCATATGGCTACACCTTC.

As concerns this clonotype: An end of the junction differs from the germline gene, which may be a read error. This chain connects TRBV6-2 or TRBV6-3 to TRBJ2-7, with 9 nucleotides matching TRBD2. The CDR3 contains 16 residues. Germline CDR1 MNHEY, CDR2 SVGEGT. CDR3 DNA sequence: TGTACCAGCAGGGGATCGATTAGCGGGAGATCCTACGAGCAGTACTTC. Its translation is CTSRGSISGRSYEQYF.

This clonotype was seen a few times. This clone may be a read error of a much larger clone one base away. The chain carries TRBV5-6 and TRBJ1-3; 9 nucleotides agree with TRBD1. The CDR3 is 15 residues long. Trimming at V came to 1 base and at J to 5 bases, leaving 4 bases not matched to a gene. Germline assignment: CDR1 SGHDT and CDR2 YYEEEE. This chain's CDR3 is CASSLNRGQRNTIYF. As DNA, the CDR3 is TGTGCCAGCAGCTTGAACAGGGGGCAAAGAAACACCATATATTTT.

Of note for this clonotype: It is likely a read error: a sequence one base away is far more abundant. The chain carries TRBV5-1 and TRBJ2-3; 10 nucleotides agree with TRBD2. Matching the DNA end better, TRBJ2-7 makes the J call doubtful. CDR3 size: 17 residues. Germline V gives CDR1 SGHRS, CDR2 YFSETQ. The CDR3 loop reads CSSSLDPASGRADEQYF. The CDR3 DNA is TGCTCCAGCAGCTTGGACCCCGCAAGCGGGAGGGCCGATGAGCAGTACTTC.

This clonotype was observed many times. The chain links TRBV12-3 or TRBV12-4 to TRBJ1-1; D perhaps matches TRBD1 (5 bases). This CDR3 region has 12 residues. Trimming shortened V by 6 bases and J by 11 bases, and 16 bases separated the two germline ends. The CDR3 bases are TGTGCCAGCAGGCAAGGGACGCTTCGGGCTTTCTTT. Amino acid sequence: CASRQGTLRAFF.